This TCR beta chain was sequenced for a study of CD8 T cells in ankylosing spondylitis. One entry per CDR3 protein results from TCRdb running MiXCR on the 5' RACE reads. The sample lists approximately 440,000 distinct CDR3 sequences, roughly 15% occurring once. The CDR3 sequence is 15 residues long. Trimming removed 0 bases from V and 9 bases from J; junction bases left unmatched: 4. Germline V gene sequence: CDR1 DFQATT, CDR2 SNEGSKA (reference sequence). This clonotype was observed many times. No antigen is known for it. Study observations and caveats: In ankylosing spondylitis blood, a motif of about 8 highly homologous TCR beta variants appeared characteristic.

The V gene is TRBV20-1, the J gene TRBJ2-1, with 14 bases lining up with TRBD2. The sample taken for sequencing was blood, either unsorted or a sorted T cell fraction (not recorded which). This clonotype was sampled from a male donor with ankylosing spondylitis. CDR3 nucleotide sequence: TGCAGTGCTAGAGATAGGGGACTAGCGGGAGCTGAGCAGTTCTTC. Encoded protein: CSARDRGLAGAEQFF.